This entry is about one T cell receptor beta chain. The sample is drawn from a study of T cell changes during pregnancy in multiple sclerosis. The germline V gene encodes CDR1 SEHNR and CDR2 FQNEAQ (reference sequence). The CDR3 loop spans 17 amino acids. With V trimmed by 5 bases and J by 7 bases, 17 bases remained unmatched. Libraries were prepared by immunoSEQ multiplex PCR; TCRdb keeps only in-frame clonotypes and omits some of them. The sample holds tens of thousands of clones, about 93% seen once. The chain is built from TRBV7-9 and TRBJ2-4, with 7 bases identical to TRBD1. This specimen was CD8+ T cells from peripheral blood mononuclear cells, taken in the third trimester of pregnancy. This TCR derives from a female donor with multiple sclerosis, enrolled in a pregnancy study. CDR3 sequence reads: CASSPKTPGQRLNIQYF. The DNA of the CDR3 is TGTGCCAGCAGCCCGAAGACTCCGGGACAGCGGCTTAACATTCAGTACTTC.